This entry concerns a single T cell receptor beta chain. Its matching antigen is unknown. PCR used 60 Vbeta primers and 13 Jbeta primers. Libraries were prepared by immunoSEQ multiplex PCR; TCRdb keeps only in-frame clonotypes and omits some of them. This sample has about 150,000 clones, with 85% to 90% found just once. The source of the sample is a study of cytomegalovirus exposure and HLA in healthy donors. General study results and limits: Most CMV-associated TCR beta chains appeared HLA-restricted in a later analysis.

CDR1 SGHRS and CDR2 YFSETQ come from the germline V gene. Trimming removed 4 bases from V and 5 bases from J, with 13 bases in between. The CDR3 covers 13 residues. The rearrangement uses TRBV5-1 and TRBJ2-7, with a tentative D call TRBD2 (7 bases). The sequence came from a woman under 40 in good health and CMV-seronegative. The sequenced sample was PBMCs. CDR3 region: CASSPGGLDEQYF. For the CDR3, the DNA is TGCGCCAGCAGCCCGGGGGGCCTGGACGAGCAGTACTTC.